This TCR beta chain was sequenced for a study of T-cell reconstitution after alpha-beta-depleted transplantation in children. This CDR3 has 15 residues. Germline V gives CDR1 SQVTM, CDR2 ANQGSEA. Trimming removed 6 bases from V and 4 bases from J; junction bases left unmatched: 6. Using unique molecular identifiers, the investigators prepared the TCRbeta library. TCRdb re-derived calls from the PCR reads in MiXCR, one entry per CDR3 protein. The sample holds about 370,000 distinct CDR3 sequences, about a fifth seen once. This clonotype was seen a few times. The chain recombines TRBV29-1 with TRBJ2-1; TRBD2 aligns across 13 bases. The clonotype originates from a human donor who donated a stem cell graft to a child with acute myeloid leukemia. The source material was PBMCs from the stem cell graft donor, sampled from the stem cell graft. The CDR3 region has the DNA TGCAGCGTCCCAGGACTAGCGGGAGAGTACAATGAGCAGTTCTTC. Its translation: CSVPGLAGEYNEQFF.